This TCR beta chain came from a study of control samples from healthy donors and cancer patients. This CDR3 spans 14 amino acids. The V gene end was trimmed by 6 bases and the J gene end by 8 bases; junction bases not matched to a gene: 12. Germline-derived CDR1 and CDR2 are PRHDT and FYEKMQ (reference sequence). The method was immunoSEQ multiplex PCR; TCRdb's version includes in-frame clones alone and lacks a portion of them. Of tens of thousands of clones in the sample, less than 95% are singletons; the top ten hold over 3%. The genes are TRBV13 and TRBJ1-2, with TRBD1 identical over 7 bases. The material sequenced was blood. The TCR originated in a woman aged 18-35 years in good health. This CDR3 reads CASRLPGQGVGYTF. In nucleotides, the CDR3 is TGTGCCAGCAGGCTCCCAGGGCAGGGGGTAGGCTACACCTTC.